This T cell receptor beta chain was retrieved from a study of identical twins. This CDR3 region has 14 residues. Per germline, CDR1 MDHEN and CDR2 SYDVKM. Between the trimmed V and J ends, which lost 6 bases and 7 bases, there was a span of 18 bases. Each CDR3 protein gets one entry after TCRdb re-called the 5' RACE reads with MiXCR. The sample records 450,000 to 600,000 distinct CDR3 sequences, approximately 20% being singletons. Separately, the same data were catalogued under a study of yellow fever vaccine responses in identical twins.

The sequencing sample was made of CD4+ T cells sorted from blood. V and J are TRBV28 and TRBJ1-2; perhaps TRBD1 as D (6 bases). The receptor's source is a woman in her late teens or twenties in good health. The CDR3 sequence: CASSQEGGLRGYTF. The CDR3 nucleotides are TGTGCCAGCAGCCAGGAGGGGGGGCTACGTGGCTACACCTTC.